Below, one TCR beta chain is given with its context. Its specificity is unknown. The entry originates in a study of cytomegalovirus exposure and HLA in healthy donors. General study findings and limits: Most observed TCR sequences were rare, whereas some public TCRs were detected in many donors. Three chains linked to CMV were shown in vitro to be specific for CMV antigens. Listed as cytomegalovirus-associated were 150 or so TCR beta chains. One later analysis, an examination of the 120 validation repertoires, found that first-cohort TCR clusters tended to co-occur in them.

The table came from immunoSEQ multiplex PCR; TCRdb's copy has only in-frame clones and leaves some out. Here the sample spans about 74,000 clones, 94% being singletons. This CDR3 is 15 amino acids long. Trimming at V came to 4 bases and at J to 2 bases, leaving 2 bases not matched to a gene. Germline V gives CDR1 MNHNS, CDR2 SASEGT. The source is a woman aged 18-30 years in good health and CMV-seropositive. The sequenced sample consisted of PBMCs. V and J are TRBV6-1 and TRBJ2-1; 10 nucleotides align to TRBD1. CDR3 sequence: CASSAGTGAYNEQFF. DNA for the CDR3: TGTGCCAGCAGTGCCGGGACAGGGGCCTACAATGAGCAGTTCTTC.